Described below is a single T cell receptor (beta chain) sequence and its context. Its antigen is unidentified. The junction departs from germline at one end; a sequencing error may be responsible. The CDR3 is 14 amino acids. Germline CDR1 and CDR2: SGHRS and YFSETQ. The sample is drawn from a study of blood T cells in healthy people across ages. Study-wide findings and caveats: It was the long-lived donors that had more naive CD4+ cells and higher diversity than aged donors. Correlation between TCR beta diversity and naive T cell percentage was strong.

Per-sample PBMC isolation yielded at least 7 million cells. Together with a sample-barcoded 5' primer, a J-beta primer mix was included in a second PCR lasting about 7 to 12 cycles. Researchers report that a template-switch adaptor with 12 random nucleotides tagged each cDNA molecule. Using its own MiXCR run on the 5' RACE reads, TCRdb lists one record per CDR3 protein. Among 550,000 to 700,000 distinct CDR3 sequences listed, approximately 30% were seen once. The TCR originated in a woman aged 70 to 79 in good health. Input material: blood. The gene calls are TRBV5-1 and TRBJ2-7; 8 nucleotides agree with TRBD1. CDR3 coding DNA: TGCGCCAGCAGCTCAAGGACAGGGAGGCACGAGCGGTACTTC. Translation gives CASSSRTGRHERYF.